This TCR beta chain was retrieved from a study of shared clonotypes between healthy human individuals. Every subset had its genomic DNA shared out evenly among several immunoSEQ plates. Sequencing was performed with immunoSEQ multiplex PCR; in TCRdb, only in-frame clones are kept and a portion is missing. The sample consists of approximately 2.1 million clones, approximately 93% of them appearing once. CD45RA-negative memory and CD45RA+ naive subsets were split from the CD4+ cells. The sample was naive CD4+ T cells from PBMCs. Documented subset: CD45RA+ positively selected. This sequence was found in a man aged 18 to 35 in good health. Some clones in this sample may be carry-over from other donors' samples.

The CDR3 nucleotides are TGTGCCCAGATCTCCGGACGGGAGACCCAGTACTTC. Translated, it gives CAQISGRETQYF. The J gene is TRBJ2-5, the V gene TRBV28, with D hard to call. The CDR3 loop spans 12 amino acids. CDR1 and CDR2 from the germline V gene are MDHEN and SYDVKM. Between the trimmed V and J ends, which lost 11 bases and 5 bases, there was a span of 15 bases.